The present T cell receptor beta chain was sequenced within a study of T cell repertoires in cytomegalovirus infection. TCRdb reprocessed the reads via MiXCR and lists one record per CDR3 protein. This table holds under 800,000 distinct CDR3 sequences, roughly a quarter found once. Germline V gene lookup returns CDR1 MNHEY and CDR2 SVGAGI. The CDR3 consists of 17 residues. V lost 0 bases, J lost 3 bases, and 14 bases lay in between. This clonotype appeared a few times. This receptor was identified in a human donor in good health (CMV status not recorded). Some clones in this sample may be carry-over from other donors' samples. The sample consisted of CD8+ T cells from PBMCs. The chain uses TRBV6-5 and TRBJ2-2, with TRBD2 as a possible D gene (5 bases). The CDR3 reads CASSYSSWAGDTGELFF. DNA for the CDR3: TGTGCCAGCAGTTACTCGAGTTGGGCGGGTGACACCGGGGAGCTGTTTTTT.